This TCR beta chain was identified in a study of T cell responses to AZD1222 COVID-19 vaccine. With 2 bases removed from V and 0 bases from J, the gap between germline ends came to 11 bases. The CDR3 has 16 residues. Germline loops: CDR1 MNHEY, CDR2 SVGAGI. TCRdb keeps only in-frame clones here, not all; method: immunoSEQ multiplex PCR. The sample yields 85,000 to 110,000 clones, 90% seen once. J is TRBJ2-1 and V is TRBV6-5, with TRBD2 as a possible D gene (7 bases). The material sequenced was peripheral blood, taken on day 0 of AZD1222 vaccination. This TCR came from an adult in good health. The CDR3 coding sequence is TGTGCCAGCAGTTACGGGGGGGCAAGCTCCTACAATGAGCAGTTCTTC. This encodes CASSYGGASSYNEQFF.